The entry below gives a single T cell receptor (beta chain) sequence along with its context. Germline lookup yields CDR1 MNHNY and CDR2 SVGAGI (reference sequence). Trimming took 4 bases from V and 1 from J, leaving 9 bases between them. This CDR3 is built from 14 residues. Profiled with immunoSEQ multiplex PCR; TCRdb holds only in-frame clones, not every one. The data hold about 4,800 clones, with about 90% observed a single time. These data are taken from a study of T cell clonotyping in hematopoietic cell transplantation. The source material was peripheral blood mononuclear cells. The gene calls are TRBV6-6 and TRBJ2-3, with D unclear. The clonotype was recovered from a middle-aged man in good health. Some clones in this sample may be carry-over from other donors' samples. As DNA, the CDR3 is TGTGCCAGCAGTTCGGCCCAGGGCACAGATACGCAGTATTTT. It codes for CASSSAQGTDTQYF.